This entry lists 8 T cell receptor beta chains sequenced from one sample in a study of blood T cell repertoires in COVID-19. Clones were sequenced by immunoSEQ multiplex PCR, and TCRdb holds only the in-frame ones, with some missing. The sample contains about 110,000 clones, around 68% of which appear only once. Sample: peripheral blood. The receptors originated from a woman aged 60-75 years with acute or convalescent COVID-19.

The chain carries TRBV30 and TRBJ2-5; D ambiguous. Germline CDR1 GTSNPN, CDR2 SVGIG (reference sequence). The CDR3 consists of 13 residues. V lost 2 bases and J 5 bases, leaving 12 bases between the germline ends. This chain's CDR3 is CAWSPGQDETQYF. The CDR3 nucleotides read TGTGCCTGGAGTCCCGGCCAGGATGAGACCCAGTACTTC.

CDR3 in amino acids: CASSLSQTGYGNTIYF. Written as DNA, the CDR3 is TGTGCCAGCAGCTTATCCCAGACAGGGTACGGAAACACCATATATTTT. This chain links TRBV11-2 with TRBJ1-3; the match to TRBD1 covers 7 bases. Germline CDR1 is SGHAT and CDR2 is FQNNGV. Trimming cost V 2 bases and J 4 bases; bases outside gene matches: 8. This CDR3 contains 16 residues. Drawing the rest from reference TRBV11-2 and TRBJ1-3, the complete variable domain is EAGVAQSPRYKIIEKRQSVAFWCNPISGHATLYWYQQILGQGPKLLIQFQNNGVVDDSQLPKDRFSAERLKGVDSTLKIQPAKLEDSAVYLCASSLSQTGYGNTIYFGEGSWLTVV.

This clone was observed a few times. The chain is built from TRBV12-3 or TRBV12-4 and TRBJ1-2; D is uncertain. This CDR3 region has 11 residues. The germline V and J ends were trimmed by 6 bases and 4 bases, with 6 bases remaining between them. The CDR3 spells CASRAFYGYTF. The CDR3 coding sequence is TGTGCCAGCAGAGCCTTCTATGGCTACACCTTC.

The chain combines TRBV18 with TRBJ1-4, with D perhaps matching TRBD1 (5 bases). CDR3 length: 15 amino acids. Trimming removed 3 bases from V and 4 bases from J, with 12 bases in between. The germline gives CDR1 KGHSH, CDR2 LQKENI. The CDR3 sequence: CASSPRRADNEKLFF. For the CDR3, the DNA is TGTGCCAGCTCACCCCGCAGGGCTGATAATGAAAAACTGTTTTTT. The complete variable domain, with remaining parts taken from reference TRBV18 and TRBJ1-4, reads NAGVMQNPRHLVRRRGQEARLRCSPMKGHSHVYWYRQLPEEGLKFMVYLQKENIIDESGMPKERFSAEFPKEGPSILRIQQVVRGDSAAYFCASSPRRADNEKLFFGSGTQLSVL.

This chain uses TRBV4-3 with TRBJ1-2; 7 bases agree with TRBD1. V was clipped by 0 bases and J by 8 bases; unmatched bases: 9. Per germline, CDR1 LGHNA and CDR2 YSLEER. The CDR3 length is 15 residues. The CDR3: CASSQDGSAGGGYTF. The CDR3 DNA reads TGCGCCAGCAGCCAAGATGGTTCGGCAGGGGGAGGCTACACCTTC.

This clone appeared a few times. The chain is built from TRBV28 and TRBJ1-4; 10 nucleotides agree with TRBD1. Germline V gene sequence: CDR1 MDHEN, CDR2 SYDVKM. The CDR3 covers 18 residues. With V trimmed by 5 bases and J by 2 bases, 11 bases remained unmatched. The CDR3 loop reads CASSPPGQGIVTNEKLFF. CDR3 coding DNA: TGTGCCAGCAGTCCACCGGGACAGGGGATAGTTACTAATGAAAAACTGTTTTTT. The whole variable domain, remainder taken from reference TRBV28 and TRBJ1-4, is DVKVTQSSRYLVKRTGEKVFLECVQDMDHENMFWYRQDPGLGLRLIYFSYDVKMKEKGDIPEGYSVSREKKERFSLILESASTNQTSMYLCASSPPGQGIVTNEKLFFGSGTQLSVL.

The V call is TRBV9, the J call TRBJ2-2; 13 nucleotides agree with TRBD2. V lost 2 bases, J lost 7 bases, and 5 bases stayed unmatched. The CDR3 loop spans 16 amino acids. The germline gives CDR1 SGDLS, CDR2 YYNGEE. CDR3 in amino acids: CASSVTSGGDRGELFF. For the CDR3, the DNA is TGTGCCAGCAGCGTCACTAGCGGGGGGGACCGCGGGGAGCTGTTTTTT.

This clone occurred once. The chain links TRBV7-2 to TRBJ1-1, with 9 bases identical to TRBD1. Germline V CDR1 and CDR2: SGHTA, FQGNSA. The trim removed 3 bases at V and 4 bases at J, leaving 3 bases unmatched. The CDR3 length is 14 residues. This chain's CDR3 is CASSFADRGTEAFF. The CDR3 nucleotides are TGTGCCAGCAGCTTCGCGGACAGGGGCACTGAAGCTTTCTTT.